These 30 T cell receptor beta chains originate from one sample sequenced in a study of T cell responses to AZD1222 COVID-19 vaccine. Repertoires were generated with immunoSEQ multiplex PCR, while TCRdb's copy carries only in-frame clones and drops some. In the table there are roughly 120,000 clones, roughly 87% of which are singletons. The starting material was peripheral blood, obtained on day 0 of AZD1222 vaccination. These receptors originate from an adult in good health.

This chain links TRBV4-1 with TRBJ2-7; perhaps TRBD1 as D (5 bases). Germline V CDR1 and CDR2: MGHRA, YSYEKL. Trimming took 3 bases from V and 4 from J, leaving 16 bases between them. The CDR3 is made up of 15 amino acids. CDR3 nucleotide sequence: TGCGCCAGCAGCCAGTCTAGGGGTTATGTATACGAGCAGTACTTC. Amino acid sequence: CASSQSRGYVYEQYF.

This clone was counted only a few times. The chain combines TRBV7-9 with TRBJ1-2; unclear D gene. The CDR3 length is 12 residues. Germline CDR1 reads SEHNR; CDR2 reads FQNEAQ (reference sequence). V was cut by 5 bases and J by 8 bases, with 12 bases left in between. CDR3 protein: CASSVELAGYTF. CDR3 sequence (DNA): TGTGCCAGCAGCGTTGAATTGGCGGGCTACACCTTC.

V gene TRBV6-5 combines with J gene TRBJ1-3; possibly TRBD1 for D (5 bases). Trimming shortened V by 6 bases and J by 2 bases, and 14 bases separated the two germline ends. This CDR3 spans 15 amino acids. Germline CDR1 MNHEY, CDR2 SVGAGI. The CDR3 sequence is CASSLRGATGNTIYF. In DNA, the CDR3 is TGTGCCAGCAGCCTGCGAGGGGCTACTGGAAACACCATATATTTT.

This clone was detected only once. V and J are TRBV7-6 and TRBJ2-7; 10 bases line up with TRBD2. Germline V gene sequence: CDR1 SGHVS, CDR2 FNYEAQ. This CDR3 is 17 amino acids long. Germline trimming cut 5 bases from V and 7 bases from J; bases unmatched to any gene: 17. The CDR3 loop is CASSARPTAGGPREQYF. For the CDR3, the DNA is TGTGCCAGCAGCGCTAGGCCCACAGCGGGAGGGCCACGAGAGCAGTACTTC.

The chain uses TRBV11-3 and TRBJ1-2, with D perhaps matching TRBD1 (6 bases). CDR3 length: 16 residues. V was cut by 5 bases and J by 4 bases, with 20 bases left in between. The V gene's germline CDR1 is SGHNT and CDR2 YENEEA. The DNA for the CDR3 is TGTGCCAGCAGCCCAGGGGTGGGGGGTTCCGGCTATGGCTACACCTTC. Translation gives CASSPGVGGSGYGYTF.

The genes are TRBV10-1 and TRBJ1-5; tentatively, D is TRBD1 (6 bases). Trimming removed 2 bases at V and 2 bases at J, with 19 bases between. Germline CDR1 reads WNHNN; CDR2 reads SYGVQD (reference sequence). CDR3 length: 18 residues. CDR3 nucleotide sequence: TGCGCCAGCAGTGAGGAGGGGGGGCCGCGGGAGTGCAATCAGCCCCAGCATTTT. It yields the protein CASSEEGGPRECNQPQHF.

The chain combines TRBV11-1 with TRBJ2-3; tentatively, D is TRBD2 (5 bases). The length of the CDR3 is 15 residues. The germline CDR1 and CDR2 sequences are SGHAT and FQDESV (reference sequence). Trimming removed 4 bases from V and 0 bases from J, with 11 bases in between. CDR3 sequence: CASSYSRGSTDTQYF. In nucleotides, the CDR3 is TGTGCCAGCAGCTACAGCCGCGGGAGCACAGATACGCAGTATTTT. The full variable domain, rest sourced from reference TRBV11-1 and TRBJ2-3, is EAEVAQSPRYKITEKSQAVAFWCDPISGHATLYWYRQILGQGPELLVQFQDESVVDDSQLPKDRFSAERLKGVDSTLKIQPAELGDSAMYLCASSYSRGSTDTQYFGPGTRLTVL.

The genes are TRBV4-2 and TRBJ2-7, with TRBD2 identical over 16 bases. Germline trimming cut 1 base from V and 3 bases from J; bases unmatched to any gene: 18. CDR3 length equals 22 residues. Germline V CDR1 and CDR2: LGHNA, YNFKEQ. CDR3 loop: CASSQVQASFGTSGRVVYEQYF. CDR3 bases: TGTGCCAGCAGCCAAGTTCAGGCGTCTTTCGGGACTAGCGGGAGGGTTGTCTACGAGCAGTACTTC.

This chain links TRBV5-6 with TRBJ2-1; TRBD2 matches 13 bases. This CDR3 has 16 residues. Germline V gene lookup returns CDR1 SGHDT and CDR2 YYEEEE. The V and J ends lost 4 bases and 3 bases, in that order; junction bases with no gene match: 4. Here the CDR3 reads CASSPGLAGDYNEQFF. In nucleotides, the CDR3 is TGTGCCAGCAGCCCCGGACTAGCGGGAGACTACAATGAGCAGTTCTTC.

This chain uses TRBV5-4 with TRBJ2-5; 8 bases are a match to TRBD2. This CDR3 region has 17 residues. CDR1 is SGHNT and CDR2 is YYREEE in the germline V gene (reference sequence). Trimming at V came to 5 bases and at J to 3 bases, leaving 15 bases not matched to a gene. The CDR3 DNA is TGTGCCAGCAGAGCCGTAACTAGCGGTTATATAAAAGAGACCCAGTACTTC. It translates to CASRAVTSGYIKETQYF.

This clone came up once. The CDR3 protein is CAWSNRLGPNGGNTIYF. In DNA form, the CDR3 reads TGTGCCTGGAGTAACCGACTGGGCCCTAACGGAGGAAACACCATATATTTT. This sequence joins TRBV30 and TRBJ1-3; no firm D call. The CDR3 has 17 amino acids. CDR1 and CDR2 from the germline V gene are GTSNPN and SVGIG (reference sequence). Trimming cost V 2 bases and J 4 bases, with 21 bases left between them.

The chain carries TRBV30 and TRBJ1-2, with 9 bases fitting TRBD1. Per the germline V gene, CDR1 is GTSNPN and CDR2 is SVGIG (reference sequence). V lost 1 base to trimming and J lost 3 bases; unmatched junction nucleotides: 9. The CDR3 consists of 16 residues. For the CDR3, the DNA is TGTGCCTGGAGTGGATTTAACAGGGGGCGTGACTATGGCTACACCTTC. Amino acids: CAWSGFNRGRDYGYTF.

The chain links TRBV5-8 to TRBJ1-2; D possibly corresponds to TRBD1 (6 bases). This CDR3 region has 15 residues. Germline V gives CDR1 SGHTS, CDR2 YDEGEE. The V and J ends lost 4 bases and 5 bases respectively, with 18 bases between them. As DNA, the CDR3 is TGTGCCAGCAGCAGCTCGAGGGGGGGCGGGTATGGCTACACCTTC. Encoded protein: CASSSSRGGGYGYTF.

A single count supports this clone. This chain connects TRBV7-9 to TRBJ1-4, with D hard to call. Germline lookup yields CDR1 SEHNR and CDR2 FQNEAQ (reference sequence). The germline V and J ends were trimmed by 3 bases and 8 bases, with 10 bases remaining between them. This CDR3 is built from 13 residues. Here the CDR3 reads CASSFLDWEKLFF. The CDR3 nucleotides read TGTGCCAGCAGCTTTCTCGATTGGGAAAAACTGTTTTTT.

The rearrangement links TRBV5-4 to TRBJ2-3, with D perhaps TRBD1 (6 bases). V shed 4 bases and J shed 3 bases, with 24 bases lying between them. The CDR3 has 18 residues. CDR1 is SGHNT and CDR2 is YYREEE in the germline V gene (reference sequence). The CDR3 here is CASSPPHRDKGPTDTQYF. For the CDR3, the DNA is TGTGCCAGCAGCCCTCCCCACCGGGACAAAGGCCCGACAGATACGCAGTATTTT.

Remarks on this clone: The CDR3 does not end in the conserved phenylalanine or tryptophan, so this is likely a read error. The CDR3 DNA reads TGTGCCAGCAGTTTCGAAGCAGGGGGCGGAGGCTACACCCTC. Its protein product is CASSFEAGGGGYTL. J is TRBJ1-2 and V is TRBV28; TRBD1 matches 8 bases. Germline CDR1 and CDR2: MDHEN and SYDVKM. Trimming took 3 bases from V and 8 from J; bases not matched to a gene: 8. The CDR3 extends over 14 amino acids.

The rearrangement links TRBV7-2 to TRBJ1-5; TRBD1 matches at 7 bases. The germline gives CDR1 SGHTA, CDR2 FQGNSA. With V trimmed by 1 base and J by 2 bases, 2 bases remained unmatched. This CDR3 is built from 15 residues. The CDR3 here is CASSLGQGRNQPQHF. The CDR3 nucleotides read TGTGCCAGCAGCTTAGGACAGGGACGCAATCAGCCCCAGCATTTT.

The chain recombines TRBV12-3 or TRBV12-4 with TRBJ1-2, with D uncertain. This CDR3 contains 13 residues. The V end was cut by 5 bases, the J end by 7 bases, with 14 bases between. Here the CDR3 DNA reads TGTGCCAGCAGTATAAGAGGTTATTTTGGCTACACCTTC. Protein product: CASSIRGYFGYTF.

This sequence joins TRBV5-1 and TRBJ2-3, with 14 positions matching TRBD2. V lost 4 bases and J lost 7; bases outside the gene matches: 5. The CDR3 length is 15 residues. Germline lookup yields CDR1 SGHRS and CDR2 YFSETQ. The CDR3 DNA reads TGCGCCAGCAGCGGAGGGACTAGCGGGAGTAATACGCAGTATTTT. It yields the protein CASSGGTSGSNTQYF.

The chain joins TRBV29-1 to TRBJ2-2, with TRBD2 matching over 9 bases. Germline CDR1 is SQVTM and CDR2 is ANQGSEA. The CDR3 is 15 amino acids. J lost 4 bases, V lost 6 bases, and 9 bases had no gene match. The CDR3 nucleotides are TGCAGCGTAAAAATAGCGGGGGCCTTCACCGGGGAGCTGTTTTTT. It codes for CSVKIAGAFTGELFF.

In DNA, the CDR3 is TGTGCCATCGGGACAGGTTCCTACGAGCAGTACTTC. Translated, it gives CAIGTGSYEQYF. This chain connects TRBV6-6 to TRBJ2-7, with TRBD1 matching 8 bases. CDR1 and CDR2 from the germline V gene are MNHNY and SVGAGI (reference sequence). The ends lost 10 bases at V and 1 base at J; junction bases unmatched: 3. There are 12 residues in the CDR3.

The chain uses TRBV3-1 (or the pseudogene TRBV3-2) and TRBJ1-1; 7 bases map to TRBD1. V shed 2 bases, J shed 1 base, and the junction held 1 base outside the gene matches. The CDR3 length is 14 residues. The germline CDR1 and CDR2 sequences are LGHDT and YNNKEL (reference sequence). This CDR3 is CASSQPGGNTEAFF. The CDR3 DNA reads as TGTGCCAGCAGCCAACCAGGGGGGAACACTGAAGCTTTCTTT.

Only a few counts were recorded for this clone. This rearrangement joins TRBV21-1 to TRBJ1-4; the table's D call of TRBD1 was not tested on the DNA. TRBV21-1 is given as a pseudogene. CDR3 length: 16 amino acids. The CDR3 loop reads CASSKALGQGYEKLFF. The CDR3 region has the DNA TGTGCCAGCAGCAAAGCGCTTGGGCAGGGTTATGAAAAACTGTTTTTT.

This clone has a single count. The chain uses TRBV7-8 and TRBJ2-1, with TRBD1 as a possible D gene (7 bases). Deletions cut 8 bases from V and 10 bases from J, with 21 bases between. The CDR3 contains 14 residues. Germline V gene sequence: CDR1 SGHVS, CDR2 FQNEAQ. Here the CDR3 reads CASGLTGTVTEQFF. The CDR3 coding sequence is TGTGCCAGCGGACTAACCGGGACAGTTACCGAGCAGTTCTTC.

V usage is TRBV7-9 and J usage is TRBJ2-7; TRBD2 aligns across 11 bases. Germline trimming cut 4 bases from V and 12 bases from J; bases unmatched to any gene: 11. The CDR3 contains 14 residues. From germline, CDR1 is SEHNR and CDR2 FQNEAQ (reference sequence). The CDR3 DNA reads as TGTGCCAGCAGCTCCGGACTAGCGGGCGATAGGTTGTACTTC. Residues: CASSSGLAGDRLYF.

This chain joins TRBV11-3 and TRBJ2-2, with TRBD1 matching over 8 bases. This CDR3 comprises 15 residues. Germline values: CDR1 SGHNT, CDR2 YENEEA. The ends lost 5 bases at V and 6 bases at J; junction bases unmatched: 8. The DNA for the CDR3 is TGTGCCAGCAGCCCCGGACAGGGAAGGGCCGGGGAGCTGTTTTTT. Its translation is CASSPGQGRAGELFF.

In the case of this clone: This sample includes further DNA sequences coding for the same CDR3. V usage is TRBV2 and J usage is TRBJ2-7; 7 nucleotides match TRBD1. With V trimmed by 6 bases and J by 0 bases, 5 bases remained unmatched. This CDR3 is 14 amino acids long. CDR1 and CDR2 (germline): SNHLY, FYNNEI. The CDR3 nucleotides are TGTGCCAGCAGCCGGGACAGAGGCTCCTACGAGCAGTACTTC. As protein: CASSRDRGSYEQYF.

The rearrangement uses TRBV30 and TRBJ1-5; D remains unclear. V was trimmed by 0 bases and J by 0 bases, leaving 6 bases between them. The CDR3 is 14 amino acids. CDR1 and CDR2 (germline): GTSNPN, SVGIG (reference sequence). The CDR3 loop is CAWSVWSSNQPQHF. The CDR3 coding sequence is TGTGCCTGGAGTGTATGGTCTAGCAATCAGCCCCAGCATTTT.

The genes are TRBV5-1 and TRBJ2-1, with 7 nucleotides matching TRBD2. Germline loops: CDR1 SGHRS, CDR2 YFSETQ. V dropped 4 bases and J dropped 7; count of bases not matched to a gene: 11. The CDR3 totals 15 residues. The CDR3 DNA reads TGCGCCAGCAGCAAACAAGCGGGGACGGGGAATGAGCAGTTCTTC. Amino acids: CASSKQAGTGNEQFF.

CDR3 amino acids: CASSDTVLGLAETQYF. CDR3 nucleotide sequence: TGTGCCAGCAGTGATACGGTCTTGGGTCTAGCTGAGACCCAGTACTTC. The chain carries TRBV25-1 and TRBJ2-5; TRBD2 is a possible D gene (5 bases). This CDR3 is 16 amino acids long. Germline assignment: CDR1 MGHDK and CDR2 SYGVNS. V lost 3 bases, J lost 5 bases, and 19 bases lay in between.